The present TCR beta chain was sequenced within a study of T cells in Graves' hyperthyroidism and ophthalmopathy. The study's findings and limits: Most clonotypes expanded in thyroid above 0.001 were likewise present in blood.

This CDR3 has 12 residues. The germline CDR1 and CDR2 sequences are LNHDA and SQIVND (reference sequence). Trimming stripped 3 bases from V and 3 bases from J, with 5 bases between. Amplified TCR beta CDR3 regions came from RNA transcripts. HTBI primers were the set used in a first-round RT-PCR of the TCR CDR3. TCRdb independently ran MiXCR on the multiplex PCR reads; one entry per CDR3 protein. The profile shows 690,000 or so distinct CDR3 sequences, around 20% of them singletons. In regard to this clonotype: What it binds is unknown.

Sequencing was done on a sample of blood. The chain recombines TRBV19 with TRBJ1-1; D call uncertain. The source is a woman in her 50s with Graves' hyperthyroidism that later progressed to Graves' ophthalmopathy. The CDR3 here is CASSMSYTEAFF. DNA for the CDR3: TGTGCCAGTAGTATGTCCTACACTGAAGCTTTCTTT.